These T cell receptor beta chains were read from a single sample in a study of T cell changes during pregnancy in multiple sclerosis. The repertoire was sequenced with immunoSEQ multiplex PCR; TCRdb's copy has only in-frame clones and lacks some. Among nearly 70,000 clones listed, about 90% were seen once. This specimen was peripheral blood, taken in the second trimester of pregnancy. Receptors originate from a female donor in good health, enrolled as a control in a pregnancy study. Both conserved end residues are part of each CDR3. A D gene is named only where the DNA matches it firmly.

TRBJ2-3	TRBV6-5	NA	CASSYSQGRTDTQYF
TRBJ2-1	TRBV6-5	TRBD1	CASSYSTGAYEQFF
TRBJ2-5	TRBV18	NA	CASSPRWGQKEETQYF
TRBJ2-1	TRBV7-2	TRBD2	CASSSREVRVNEQFF
TRBJ1-1	TRBV27	TRBD1	CASSWFRGRRSEAFF
TRBJ2-1	TRBV9	TRBD2	CASSRAGGNNEQFF
TRBJ1-5	TRBV7-2	TRBD1	CASSPGQGLRQPQHF
TRBJ2-1	TRBV5-1	NA	CASSPPGRSRPGEQFF
TRBJ1-1	TRBV29-1	TRBD1	CSVWGTGVNTEAFF
TRBJ2-5	TRBV5-6	NA	CASSLLAQETQYF
TRBJ1-1	TRBV6-5	NA	CASSYPDGTEAFF
TRBJ1-2	TRBV4-1	TRBD1	CASSQDNRGSYGYTF
TRBJ2-3	TRBV18	NA	CASSPTRIYTDTQYF
TRBJ1-2	TRBV28	NA	CASSFRGGYTF
TRBJ2-7	TRBV7-9	TRBD2	CASSLSGINEQYF
TRBJ2-7	TRBV6-5	TRBD1	CASSRQGNSYEQYF
TRBJ1-1	TRBV4-1	NA	CASSHSAANTEAFF
TRBJ2-2	TRBV5-6	NA	CASSLGRRGIGELFF
TRBJ2-3	TRBV5-1	NA	CASSLVGGSATDTQYF
TRBJ2-1	TRBV4-1	NA	CASSQQYAGGTYNEQFF
TRBJ1-2	TRBV6-5	TRBD1	CASSYSGQGYGYTF
TRBJ1-2	TRBV5-1	TRBD1	CASSEQGGVYGYTF
TRBJ2-7	TRBV10-1	TRBD1	CASSESGQGQLYF
TRBJ2-7	TRBV20-1	NA	CSARTGFEYF
TRBJ1-2	TRBV20-1	NA	CSALGAGYTF
TRBJ1-1	TRBV25-1	TRBD1	CASSTRDRGRTEAFF
TRBJ1-2	TRBV25-1	NA	CASSGGLIFGYTF
TRBJ2-5	TRBV7-6	NA	CASSLVGGNQETQYF
TRBJ2-7	TRBV4-2	NA	CASSQEGQPADEQYF
TRBJ2-5	TRBV7-2	NA	CASSLASAETQYF
TRBJ1-2	TRBV18	TRBD1	CASSPTGFSYGYTF
TRBJ2-3	TRBV7-8	TRBD2	CASSFPLAGGGGTQYF
TRBJ2-3	TRBV6-6	NA	CASILAGRPSTDTQYF
TRBJ1-4	TRBV6-6	TRBD1	CASSRDRGSGEKLFF
TRBJ2-3	TRBV30	TRBD2	CAWTTSGRRTDTQYF
TRBJ1-6	TRBV27	NA	CASSRGGGSSYNSPLHF
TRBJ2-1	TRBV6-5	NA	CASSYSAYNEQFF
TRBJ1-4	TRBV28	NA	CASKKGGREKLFF
TRBJ2-3	TRBV27	TRBD2	CASSPADTATSGRLGYF
TRBJ1-2	TRBV6-5	TRBD1	CASFNGQDRDYGYTF
TRBJ2-2	TRBV5-6	NA	CASSPGTGAGELFF
TRBJ2-1	TRBV6-6	NA	CASSSAGHEQFF
TRBJ2-7	TRBV27	NA	CASTALVGDEQYF
TRBJ1-2	TRBV28	TRBD1	CASSRSGGDGYTF
TRBJ1-6	TRBV30	TRBD1	CAWSAPGTGGNSPLHF
TRBJ2-7	TRBV30	NA	CAWSVMDGLSYEQYF
TRBJ2-1	TRBV2	TRBD2	CASSSLAREQFF
TRBJ1-4	TRBV7-6	NA	CASSGGTNPGEKLFF
TRBJ1-5	TRBV2	NA	CASSKGNSNQPQHF
TRBJ1-4	TRBV18	TRBD1	CASSPRQGDNEKLFF
TRBJ2-3	TRBV5-8	NA	CASSLGSGGTDTQYF
TRBJ2-3	TRBV30	TRBD2	CAWADLNSGGTTTDTQYF
TRBJ2-7	TRBV27	NA	CASSSPLESYEQYF
TRBJ2-5	TRBV19	TRBD1	CASSTGTGSGEETQYF
TRBJ1-6	TRBV28	TRBD1	CASIKQGALDSPPHF
TRBJ1-4	TRBV19	NA	CASSIVILRNEKLFF
TRBJ1-6	TRBV7-9	NA	CASSPWQGASPLHF
TRBJ2-1	TRBV6-4	NA	CASSDSAGVNEQFF